The clone carrying this T cell receptor beta chain was detected once. Its antigen is not identified. V gave up 4 bases and J gave up 4 bases; unmatched junction bases: 8. The CDR3 runs to 17 residues. Germline V gene sequence: CDR1 SGHRS, CDR2 YFSETQ. Sequencing used immunoSEQ multiplex PCR; TCRdb keeps in-frame clones, though not all of them. This sample carries 1.4 million to 1.5 million clones, roughly 96% of them seen once, and the ten largest clones take approximately 1.2%. Healthy HIV-negative adults without recent acute infections or vaccinations served as donors. Splitting the CD4+ cells yielded a CD45RA+ naive subset and a CD45RA-negative memory subset. These data belong to a study of shared clonotypes between healthy human individuals. Study observations and caveats: Naive subsets generally had larger estimated richness than memory subsets. When compared with the clonotypes that were shared by all four sorted-subset donors, the non-shared clonotypes turned out to have lower generation probabilities.

The chain combines TRBV5-1 with TRBJ2-5; 15 nucleotides align to TRBD2. The clonotype comes from a man aged 30 to 45 in good health. The sequenced sample consisted of naive CD4+ T cells sorted from blood. The subset: CD45RA+ positively selected. The CDR3 DNA is TGCGCCAGCAGCCTAGGGACTAGCGGGAGGTTTCGAGAGACCCAGTACTTC. This encodes CASSLGTSGRFRETQYF. Full variable domain (rest looked up from reference TRBV5-1 and TRBJ2-5): KAGVTQTPRYLIKTRGQQVTLSCSPISGHRSVSWYQQTPGQGLQFLFEYFSETQRNKGNFPGRFSGRQFSNSRSEMNVSTLELGDSALYLCASSLGTSGRFRETQYFGPGTRLLVL.